This is a list of T cell receptor beta chains from one sample in a study of cytomegalovirus exposure and HLA in healthy donors. The repertoire was sequenced with immunoSEQ multiplex PCR; TCRdb's copy has only in-frame clones and lacks some. The sample records approximately 160,000 clones, about 82% being singletons. Sequenced: PBMCs. These receptor sequences come from a female donor in good health and CMV-seronegative. CDR3s leave out the opening cysteine and the closing phenylalanine or tryptophan.

cdr3_aa | v_call
ASSLLLGGVVAKNIQY | TRBV28
ASSERRGLAEQF | TRBV7-2
ASSLGSGGISSTDTQY | TRBV5-1
ASSRGTRTGEETQY | TRBV7-9
ASSFTDRARDGELF | TRBV5-4
ASSLFAGASNEQF | TRBV5-1
SSGQRTDTQY | TRBV29-1
ASRGQPNEKLF | TRBV2
ASSQDHGLAKNIQY | TRBV4-3
ASSALATGELF | TRBV6-4
ASNPGGKGYT | TRBV2
AISYRSQSYEQY | TRBV10-3
ASSPPPGTGAAGELF | TRBV4-3
ASGPEGANVLT | TRBV5-1
ASTRTGGNTEAF | TRBV19
ARKGLADYLYNEQF | TRBV7-3
ASRPGVAYNEQF | TRBV7-9
ASGIGGANYEQY | TRBV7-2
ASSQDSASGGPYEQY | TRBV4-3
ASSTSRLRNYGYT | TRBV7-9
ASSAAWDTGELF | TRBV14
ASSSDGGGDEQF | TRBV6-5
ASSFGAGVYEQY | TRBV7-9
ASSPRWEGNQPQH | TRBV18
ASISSGTGLDEQY | TRBV28
ASSYSREGGEQY | TRBV6-5
ASSLLNREYEQY | TRBV7-8
ASSFLTIWQY | TRBV28
ASKPGDGSSYEQY | TRBV5-4
ATSRRSPGANVLT | TRBV15